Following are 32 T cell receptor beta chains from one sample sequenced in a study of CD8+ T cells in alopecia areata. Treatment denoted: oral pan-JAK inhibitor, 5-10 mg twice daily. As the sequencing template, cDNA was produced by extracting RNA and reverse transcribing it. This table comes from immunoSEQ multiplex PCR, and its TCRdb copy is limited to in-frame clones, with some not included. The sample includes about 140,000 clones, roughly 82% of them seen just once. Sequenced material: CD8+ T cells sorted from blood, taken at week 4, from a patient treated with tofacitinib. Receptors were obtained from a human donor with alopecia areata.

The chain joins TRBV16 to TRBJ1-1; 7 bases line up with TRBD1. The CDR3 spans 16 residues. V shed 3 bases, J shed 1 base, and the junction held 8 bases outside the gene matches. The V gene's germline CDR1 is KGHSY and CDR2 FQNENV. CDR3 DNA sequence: TGTGCCAGCAGCCACCCGACAGGGTGGGGGAACACTGAAGCTTTCTTT. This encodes CASSHPTGWGNTEAFF.

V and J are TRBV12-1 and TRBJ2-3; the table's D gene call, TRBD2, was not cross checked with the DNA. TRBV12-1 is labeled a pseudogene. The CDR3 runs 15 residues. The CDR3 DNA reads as TGTGCCAGCAGCTGCGGACTAATGGGCACAGATACGCAGTATTTT. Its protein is CASSCGLMGTDTQYF.

The CDR3 protein is CASSIFLSAGGNNEQFF. CDR3 in DNA: TGTGCCAGTAGTATTTTCCTTTCAGCGGGGGGGAATAATGAGCAGTTCTTC. The rearrangement uses TRBV19 and TRBJ2-1; 10 nucleotides line up with TRBD2. CDR1 LNHDA and CDR2 SQIVND come from the germline V gene (reference sequence). This CDR3 is 17 amino acids long. V was clipped by 3 bases and J by 7 bases; unmatched bases: 12. The full variable domain, rest sourced from reference TRBV19 and TRBJ2-1, is DGGITQSPKYLFRKEGQNVTLSCEQNLNHDAMYWYRQDPGQGLRLIYYSQIVNDFQKGDIAEGYSVSREKKESFPLTVTSAQKNPTAFYLCASSIFLSAGGNNEQFFGPGTRLTVL.

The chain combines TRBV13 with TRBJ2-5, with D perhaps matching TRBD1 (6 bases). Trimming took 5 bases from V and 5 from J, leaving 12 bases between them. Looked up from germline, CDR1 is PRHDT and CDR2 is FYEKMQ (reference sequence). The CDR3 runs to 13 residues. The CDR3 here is CASSPQGVETQYF. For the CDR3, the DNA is TGTGCCAGCAGCCCACAGGGAGTTGAGACCCAGTACTTC.

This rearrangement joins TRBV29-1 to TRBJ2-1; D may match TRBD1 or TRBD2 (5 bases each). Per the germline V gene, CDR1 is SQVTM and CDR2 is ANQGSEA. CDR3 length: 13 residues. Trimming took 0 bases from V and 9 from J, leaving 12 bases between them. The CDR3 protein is CSVEEGTDFEQFF. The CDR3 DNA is TGCAGCGTTGAAGAGGGGACGGATTTTGAGCAGTTCTTC.

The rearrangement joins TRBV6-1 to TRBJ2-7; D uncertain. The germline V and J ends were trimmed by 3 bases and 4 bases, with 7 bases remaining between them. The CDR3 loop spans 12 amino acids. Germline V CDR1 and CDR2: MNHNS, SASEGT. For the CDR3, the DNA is TGTGCCAGCAGTGAGGGAACATACGAGCAGTACTTC. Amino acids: CASSEGTYEQYF.

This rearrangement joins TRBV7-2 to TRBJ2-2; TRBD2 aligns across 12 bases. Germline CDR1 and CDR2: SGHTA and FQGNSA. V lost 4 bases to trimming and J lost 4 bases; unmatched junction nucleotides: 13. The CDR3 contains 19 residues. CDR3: CASSSSSGGADGSTGELFF. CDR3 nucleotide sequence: TGTGCCAGCAGCTCCTCTAGCGGGGGGGCCGATGGTAGCACCGGGGAGCTGTTTTTT. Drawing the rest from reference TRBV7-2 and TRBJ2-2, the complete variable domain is GAGVSQSPSNKVTEKGKDVELRCDPISGHTALYWYRQSLGQGLEFLIYFQGNSAPDKSGLPSDRFSAERTGGSVSTLTIQRTQQEDSAVYLCASSSSSGGADGSTGELFFGEGSRLTVL.

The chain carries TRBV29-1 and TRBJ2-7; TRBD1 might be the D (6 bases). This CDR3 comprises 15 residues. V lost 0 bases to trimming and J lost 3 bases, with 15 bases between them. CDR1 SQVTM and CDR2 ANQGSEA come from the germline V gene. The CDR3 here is CSVEDPQGGSYEQYF. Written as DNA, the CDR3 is TGCAGCGTTGAAGACCCACAGGGTGGGAGCTACGAGCAGTACTTC.

DNA for the CDR3: TGCAGCGTTGACGGGCCGCAGCGGGGGTACAATGAGCAGTTCTTC. It translates to CSVDGPQRGYNEQFF. The V call is TRBV29-1, the J call TRBJ2-1, with TRBD2 matching over 8 bases. The V and J ends lost 3 bases and 4 bases, in that order; junction bases with no gene match: 8. This CDR3 is built from 15 residues. Germline-derived CDR1 and CDR2 are SQVTM and ANQGSEA.

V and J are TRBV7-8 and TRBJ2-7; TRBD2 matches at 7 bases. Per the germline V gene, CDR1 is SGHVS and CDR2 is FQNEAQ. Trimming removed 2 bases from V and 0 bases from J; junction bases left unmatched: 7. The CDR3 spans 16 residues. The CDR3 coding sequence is TGTGCCAGCAGCTTAATCTCCGGGGGGAGCTCCTACGAGCAGTACTTC. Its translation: CASSLISGGSSYEQYF.

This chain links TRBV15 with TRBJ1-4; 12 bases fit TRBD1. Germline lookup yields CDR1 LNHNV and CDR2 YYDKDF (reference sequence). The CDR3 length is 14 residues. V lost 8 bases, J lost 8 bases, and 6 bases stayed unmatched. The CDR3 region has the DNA TGTGCCACCTGGCAGGGACAGGGGGCAGAAAAACTGTTTTTT. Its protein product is CATWQGQGAEKLFF.

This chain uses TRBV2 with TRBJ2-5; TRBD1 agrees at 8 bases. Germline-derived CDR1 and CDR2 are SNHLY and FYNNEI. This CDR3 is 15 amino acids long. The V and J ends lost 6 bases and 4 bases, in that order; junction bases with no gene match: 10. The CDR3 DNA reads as TGTGCCAGCAGCGCAGGACAGGGTTCGCGAGAGACCCAGTACTTC. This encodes CASSAGQGSRETQYF.

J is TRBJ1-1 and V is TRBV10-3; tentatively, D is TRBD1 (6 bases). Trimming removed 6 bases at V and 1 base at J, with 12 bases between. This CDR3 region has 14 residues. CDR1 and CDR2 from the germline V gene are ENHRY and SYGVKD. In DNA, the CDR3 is TGTGCCATCAGGGACCCGGACAGGAACACTGAAGCTTTCTTT. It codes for CAIRDPDRNTEAFF.

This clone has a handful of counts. CDR3 DNA: TGCGCCAGCAGCGTTCCCCCAGGTTCGGAGGGCTACGAGCAGTACTTC. Its translation: CASSVPPGSEGYEQYF. This chain joins TRBV10-2 and TRBJ2-7; perhaps TRBD2 as D (6 bases). The CDR3 runs 16 residues. V lost 6 bases to trimming and J lost 3 bases, with 21 bases between them. CDR1 and CDR2 from the germline V gene are WSHSY and SAAADI.

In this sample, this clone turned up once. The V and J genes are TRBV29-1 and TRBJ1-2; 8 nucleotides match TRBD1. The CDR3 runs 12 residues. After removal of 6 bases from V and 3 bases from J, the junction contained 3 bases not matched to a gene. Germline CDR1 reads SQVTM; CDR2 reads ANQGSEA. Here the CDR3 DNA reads TGCAGCGTGATACAGGGGGACTATGGCTACACCTTC. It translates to CSVIQGDYGYTF.

CDR3 loop: CAISGSVSASDEQYF. CDR3 nucleotide sequence: TGTGCCATCAGCGGATCGGTTTCAGCATCTGACGAGCAGTACTTC. The chain joins TRBV10-3 to TRBJ2-7, with unresolved D. The germline V gene has CDR1 ENHRY and CDR2 SYGVKD. The ends were cut back, 6 bases at V and 5 bases at J, with 20 bases in the middle. The CDR3 totals 15 residues.

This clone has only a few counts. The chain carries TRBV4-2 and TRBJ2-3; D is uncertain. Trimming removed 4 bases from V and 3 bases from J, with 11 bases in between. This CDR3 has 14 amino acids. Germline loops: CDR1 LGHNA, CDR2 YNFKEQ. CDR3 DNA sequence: TGTGCCAGCAGCCCCCCAGGCCAGACAGATACGCAGTATTTT. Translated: CASSPPGQTDTQYF.

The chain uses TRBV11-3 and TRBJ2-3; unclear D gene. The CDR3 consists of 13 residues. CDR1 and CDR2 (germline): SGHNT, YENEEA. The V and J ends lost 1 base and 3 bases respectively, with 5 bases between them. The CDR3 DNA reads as TGTGCCAGCAGCTTAGCTAGTACAGATACGCAGTATTTT. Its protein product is CASSLASTDTQYF.

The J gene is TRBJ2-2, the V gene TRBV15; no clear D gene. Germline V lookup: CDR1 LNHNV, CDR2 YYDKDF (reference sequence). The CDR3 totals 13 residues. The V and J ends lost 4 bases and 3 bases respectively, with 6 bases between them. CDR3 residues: CATSIDYTGELFF. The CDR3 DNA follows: TGTGCCACCAGCATCGATTACACCGGGGAGCTGTTTTTT.

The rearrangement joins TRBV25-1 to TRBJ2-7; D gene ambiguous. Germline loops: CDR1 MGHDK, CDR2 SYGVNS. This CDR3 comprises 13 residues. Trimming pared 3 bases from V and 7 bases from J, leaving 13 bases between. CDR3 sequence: CASSDPSSLEQYF. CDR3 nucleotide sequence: TGTGCCAGCAGTGATCCCTCTAGTTTAGAGCAGTACTTC.

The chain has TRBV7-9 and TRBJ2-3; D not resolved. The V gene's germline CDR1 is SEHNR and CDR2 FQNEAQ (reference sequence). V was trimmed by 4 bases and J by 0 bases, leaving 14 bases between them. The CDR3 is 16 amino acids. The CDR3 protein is CASSSALGISTDTQYF. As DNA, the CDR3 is TGTGCCAGCAGCTCCGCGCTGGGGATAAGCACAGATACGCAGTATTTT.

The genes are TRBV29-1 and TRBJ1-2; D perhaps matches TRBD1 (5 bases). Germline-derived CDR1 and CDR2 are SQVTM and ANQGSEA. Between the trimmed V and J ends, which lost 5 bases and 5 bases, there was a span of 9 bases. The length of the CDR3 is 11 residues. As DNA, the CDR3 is TGCAGCGTTCCCCGGGGGTATGGCTACACCTTC. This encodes CSVPRGYGYTF. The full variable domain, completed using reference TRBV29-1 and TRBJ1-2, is SAVISQKPSRDICQRGTSLTIQCQVDSQVTMMFWYRQQPGQSLTLIATANQGSEATYESGFVIDKFPISRPNLTFSTLTVSNMSPEDSSIYLCSVPRGYGYTFGSGTRLTVV.

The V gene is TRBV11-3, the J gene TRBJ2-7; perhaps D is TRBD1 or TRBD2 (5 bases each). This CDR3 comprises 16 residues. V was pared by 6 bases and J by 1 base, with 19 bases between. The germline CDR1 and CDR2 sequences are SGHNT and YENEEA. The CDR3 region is CASRLYRDATSYEQYF. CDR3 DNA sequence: TGTGCCAGCAGGCTATATCGGGACGCCACTTCCTACGAGCAGTACTTC.

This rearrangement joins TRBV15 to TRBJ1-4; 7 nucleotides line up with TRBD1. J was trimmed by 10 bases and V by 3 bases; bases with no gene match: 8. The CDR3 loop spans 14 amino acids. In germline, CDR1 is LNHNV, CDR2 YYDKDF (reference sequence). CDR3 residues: CATSSQWTGRKLFF. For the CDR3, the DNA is TGTGCCACCAGCAGCCAATGGACAGGCCGAAAACTGTTTTTT.

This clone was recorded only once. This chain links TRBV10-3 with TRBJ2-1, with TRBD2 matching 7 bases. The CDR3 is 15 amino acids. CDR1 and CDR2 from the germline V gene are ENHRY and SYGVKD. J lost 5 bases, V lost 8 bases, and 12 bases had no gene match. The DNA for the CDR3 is TGTGCCATCGAGGACCCTATGCTAGCGGACAATGAGCAGTTCTTC. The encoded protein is CAIEDPMLADNEQFF.

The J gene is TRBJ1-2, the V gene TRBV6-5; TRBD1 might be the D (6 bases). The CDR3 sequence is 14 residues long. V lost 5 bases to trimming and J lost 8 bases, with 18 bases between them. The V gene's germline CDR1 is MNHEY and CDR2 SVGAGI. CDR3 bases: TGTGCCAGCAGTCAGGGGCTAGAAGCTTGGGGCTACACCTTC. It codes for CASSQGLEAWGYTF.

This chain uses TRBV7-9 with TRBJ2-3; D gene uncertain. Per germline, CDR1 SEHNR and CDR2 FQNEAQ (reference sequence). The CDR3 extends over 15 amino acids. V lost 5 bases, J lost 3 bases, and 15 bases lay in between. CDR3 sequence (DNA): TGTGCCAGCAGCCCAGCCCGATTGGATACAGATACGCAGTATTTT. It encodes CASSPARLDTDTQYF.

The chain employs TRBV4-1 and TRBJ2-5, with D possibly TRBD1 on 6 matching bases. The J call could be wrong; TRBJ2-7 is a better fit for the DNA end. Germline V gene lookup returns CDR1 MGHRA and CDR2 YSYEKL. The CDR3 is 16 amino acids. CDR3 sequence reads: CASSQAPQGLSYEQYF. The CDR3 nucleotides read TGCGCCAGCAGCCAAGCACCCCAGGGGCTCTCCTACGAGCAGTACTTC.

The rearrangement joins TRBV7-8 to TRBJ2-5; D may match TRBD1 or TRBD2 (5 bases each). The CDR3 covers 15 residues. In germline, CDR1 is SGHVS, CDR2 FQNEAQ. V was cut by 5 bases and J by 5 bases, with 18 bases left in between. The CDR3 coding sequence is TGTGCCAGCAGCCCAGGGACCTACAGCTTGGAGACCCAGTACTTC. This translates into CASSPGTYSLETQYF.

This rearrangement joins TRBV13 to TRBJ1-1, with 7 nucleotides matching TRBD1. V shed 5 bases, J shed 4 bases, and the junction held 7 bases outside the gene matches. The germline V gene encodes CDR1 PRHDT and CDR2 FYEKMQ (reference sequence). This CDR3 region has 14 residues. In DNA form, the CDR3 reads TGTGCCAGCAGCACCCGACAGGGTTTCACTGAAGCTTTCTTT. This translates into CASSTRQGFTEAFF.

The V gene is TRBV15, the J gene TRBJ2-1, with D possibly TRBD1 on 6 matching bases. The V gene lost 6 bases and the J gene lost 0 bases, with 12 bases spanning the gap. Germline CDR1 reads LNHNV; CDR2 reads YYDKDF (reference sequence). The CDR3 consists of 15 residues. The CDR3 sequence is CATRAGVSSYNEQFF. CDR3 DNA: TGTGCCACCAGGGCAGGGGTAAGCTCCTACAATGAGCAGTTCTTC.

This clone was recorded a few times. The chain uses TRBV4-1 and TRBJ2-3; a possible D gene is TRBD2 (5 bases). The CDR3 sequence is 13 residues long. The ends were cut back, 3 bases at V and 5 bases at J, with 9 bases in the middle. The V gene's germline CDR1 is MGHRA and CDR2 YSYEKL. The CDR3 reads CASSHGVGDTQYF. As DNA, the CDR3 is TGCGCCAGCAGCCACGGGGTGGGAGATACGCAGTATTTT.